Listed below are T cell receptor beta chains from one sample, sequenced in a study of spatial heterogeneity in lung cancer. TCRdb recomputed calls from the 5' RACE reads with MiXCR, one row per CDR3 protein. Of 7,000 or so distinct CDR3 sequences in the sample, approximately 19% were seen once. This sample comprised lung tumor tissue, obtained at surgery. The origin of the receptors is a female donor with early-stage non-small cell lung cancer. Both conserved end residues are part of each CDR3. The order of the fields is V gene, clone size, CDR3 length, D gene, J gene, CDR3 DNA, CDR3 protein. A D gene is named only where the DNA matches it firmly. Clone size is given for some rows only: seen once, a few or many times, or a class if the clone is expanded.

>TRBV28|few|14|-|TRBJ1-6
TGTGCCAGCAGTAGGGTCAGGGTTAATTCACCCCTCCACTTT
CASSRVRVNSPLHF
>TRBV19|-|13|-|TRBJ1-5
TGTGCCAGTGCACAGGGCCAGGATCAGCCCCAGCATTTT
CASAQGQDQPQHF
>TRBV9|-|14|TRBD2|TRBJ2-1
TGTGCCAGCAGCGGACTAGCGGGGTCCAATGAGCAGTTCTTC
CASSGLAGSNEQFF
>TRBV5-6|-|15|TRBD1|TRBJ2-2
TGTGCCAGCAGCCCGGACAGGGGGCTCACCGGGGAGCTGTTTTTT
CASSPDRGLTGELFF
>TRBV29-1|few|13|TRBD1|TRBJ2-1
TGCAGCGCCACTATAACAGGGGGTCATGAGCAGTTCTTC
CSATITGGHEQFF
>TRBV5-1|-|14|TRBD2|TRBJ2-5
TGCGCCAGCAGATTAGCGGGGGGCCAAGAGACCCAGTACTTC
CASRLAGGQETQYF
>TRBV7-9|-|17|TRBD2|TRBJ2-5
TGTGCCAGCAGCCAAAGCGGACTAGCGGGGGGAGGAGAGACCCAGTACTTC
CASSQSGLAGGGETQYF
>TRBV7-2|-|16|TRBD2|TRBJ2-1
TGTGCCAGCAGCTTTCAGGGACTAGCCTCCTACAATGAGCAGTTCTTC
CASSFQGLASYNEQFF
>TRBV7-2|-|15|-|TRBJ1-5
TGTGCCAGCAGCTTAGGGGCGCTGAGCAATCAGCCCCAGCATTTT
CASSLGALSNQPQHF
>TRBV7-2|-|16|TRBD2|TRBJ2-2
TGTGCCAGCAGCCCTGGGCCTCTAGCGGACACCGGGGAGCTGTTTTTT
CASSPGPLADTGELFF
>TRBV20-1|few|14|-|TRBJ1-1
TGCAGTGCTAGAGTTTCAGGGTTGTGGACTGAAGCTTTCTTT
CSARVSGLWTEAFF
>TRBV28|-|11|TRBD2|TRBJ2-1
TGTGCCAGCAGTGAACTAGCGAAGCAGTTCTTC
CASSELAKQFF
>TRBV7-9|-|15|-|TRBJ1-1
TGTGGCAGCAGCTTAGGGGTCGGAATGAACACTGAAGCTTTCTTT
CGSSLGVGMNTEAFF
>TRBV3-1|few|13|-|TRBJ1-6
TGTGCCAGCAGCCAAGATCTAAGGGATACCCTCCACTTT
CASSQDLRDTLHF
>TRBV9|-|12|-|TRBJ2-1
TGTGCCAGCAGCTCGAGCTCCAGTCAGCAGTTCTTC
CASSSSSSQQFF
>TRBV13|-|13|-|TRBJ1-1
TGTGCCAGCAGCTTTACAGCGAACACTGAAGCTTTCTTT
CASSFTANTEAFF
>TRBV2|few|13|-|TRBJ1-1
TGTGCCAGCAGTGAAAGGCCCAGCACTGAAGCTTTCTTT
CASSERPSTEAFF
>TRBV5-1|few|16|TRBD1|TRBJ2-5
TGCGCCAGCAGCCGAGGGACAGGTGGGGCCCAAGAGACCCAGTACTTC
CASSRGTGGAQETQYF
>TRBV12-3/TRBV12-4|few|16|TRBD1|TRBJ2-1
TGTGCCAGCAGTTCCAATAGAGCCACCCGGACAGGGTGGCAGTTCTTC
CASSSNRATRTGWQFF
>TRBV7-2|-|17|-|TRBJ2-3
TGTGCCAGCAGCTTAGCCCCCGCGGCAGGGGAGACAGATACGCAGTATTTT
CASSLAPAAGETDTQYF
>TRBV5-1|-|16|-|TRBJ1-1
TGCGCCAGCAGCCCAGGGCGCGACAGGAGTAACACTGAAGCTTTCTTT
CASSPGRDRSNTEAFF
>TRBV20-1|medium-sized|16|-|TRBJ2-4
TGCAGTGCTAGAGTAAGACAGCGAGTAGCCAAAAACATTCAGTACTTC
CSARVRQRVAKNIQYF
>TRBV4-2|-|15|-|TRBJ1-5
TGTGCCAGCAGCCAAGGTGTGCAGGGAGGCCAGCCCCAGCATTTT
CASSQGVQGGQPQHF
>TRBV25-1|few|13|-|TRBJ1-1
TGTGCCAGCAGTGAAAATATGAACACTGAAGCTTTCTTT
CASSENMNTEAFF
>TRBV2|few|12|-|TRBJ2-5
TGTGCCAGCAGTGAAGCCCAAGAGACCCAGTACTTC
CASSEAQETQYF
>TRBV5-1|-|16|-|TRBJ2-1
TGCGCCAGCAGCTTAGAGGGGCCGAGCTCCTACAATGAGCAGTTCTTC
CASSLEGPSSYNEQFF